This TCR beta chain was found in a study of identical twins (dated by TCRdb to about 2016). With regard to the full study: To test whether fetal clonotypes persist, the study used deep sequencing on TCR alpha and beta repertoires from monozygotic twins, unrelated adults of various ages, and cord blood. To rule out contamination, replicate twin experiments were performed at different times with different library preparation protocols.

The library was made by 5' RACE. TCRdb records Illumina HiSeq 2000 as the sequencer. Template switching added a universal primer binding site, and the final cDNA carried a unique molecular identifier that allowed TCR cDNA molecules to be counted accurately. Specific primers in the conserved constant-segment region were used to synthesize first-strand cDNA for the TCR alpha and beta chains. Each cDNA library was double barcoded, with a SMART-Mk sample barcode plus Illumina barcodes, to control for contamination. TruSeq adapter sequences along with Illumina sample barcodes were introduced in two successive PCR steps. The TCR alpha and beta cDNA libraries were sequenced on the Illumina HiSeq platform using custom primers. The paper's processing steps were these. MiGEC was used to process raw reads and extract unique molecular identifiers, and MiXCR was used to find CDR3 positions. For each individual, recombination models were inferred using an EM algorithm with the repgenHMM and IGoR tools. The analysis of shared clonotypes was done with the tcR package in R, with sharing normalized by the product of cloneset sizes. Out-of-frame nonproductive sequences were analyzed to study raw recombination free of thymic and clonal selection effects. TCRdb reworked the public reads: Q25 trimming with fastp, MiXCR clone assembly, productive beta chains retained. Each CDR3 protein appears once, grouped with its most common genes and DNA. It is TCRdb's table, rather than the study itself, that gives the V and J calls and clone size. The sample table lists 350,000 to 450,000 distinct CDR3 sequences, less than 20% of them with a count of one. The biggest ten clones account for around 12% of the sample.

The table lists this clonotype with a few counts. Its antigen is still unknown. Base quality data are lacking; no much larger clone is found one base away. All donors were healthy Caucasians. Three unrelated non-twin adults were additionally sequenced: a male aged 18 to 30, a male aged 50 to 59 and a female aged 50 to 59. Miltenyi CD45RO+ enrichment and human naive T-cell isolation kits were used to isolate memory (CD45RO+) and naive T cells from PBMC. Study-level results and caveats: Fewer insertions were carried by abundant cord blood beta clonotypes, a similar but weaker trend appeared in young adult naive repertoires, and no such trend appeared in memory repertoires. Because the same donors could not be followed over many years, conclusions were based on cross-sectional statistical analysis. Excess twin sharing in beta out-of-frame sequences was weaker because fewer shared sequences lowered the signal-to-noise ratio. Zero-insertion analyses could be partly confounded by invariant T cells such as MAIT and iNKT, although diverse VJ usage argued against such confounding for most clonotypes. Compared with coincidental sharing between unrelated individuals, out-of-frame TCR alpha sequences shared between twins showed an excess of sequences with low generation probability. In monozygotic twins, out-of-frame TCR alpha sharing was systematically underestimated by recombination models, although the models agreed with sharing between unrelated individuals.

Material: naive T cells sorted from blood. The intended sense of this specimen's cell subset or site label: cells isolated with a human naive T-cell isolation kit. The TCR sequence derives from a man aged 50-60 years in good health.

The nucleotide sequence reads as follows: TGTGCCAGCAGTCTGGGACCTTTAGGGGCCAAAAACATTCAGTACTTC. The translation is CASSLGPLGAKNIQYF. The chain is assembled from TRBV12-3 or TRBV12-4 and TRBJ2-4, with the D segment possibly TRBD1 or TRBD2, each aligning over 5 bases. The CDR3 has 16 amino acids, counting the end cysteine and phenylalanine. Only the CDR3 DNA is retained, 48 bases long and in frame from the first base. Trimming removed 5 bases from V and 1 base from J, leaving 15 bases between the germline ends.